Listed below are T cell receptor beta chains from one sample, sequenced in a study of CD8+CD57+ T cells in acquired aplastic anemia. TCRdb re-analysed the reads in MiXCR, keeping a single row per CDR3 protein. This table has about 130,000 distinct CDR3 sequences, around 46% appearing once. Sequenced material: sorted CD4+, CD8+, or CD8+CD57+ T cells (not recorded which) from PBMCs. These receptors all stem from a human donor in good health, serving as a control. Both conserved end residues are part of each CDR3. Part of the rows lack a size; the others show once, few, many or a class for expanded clones.

CDR3aa	abundance	v_gene	j_gene
CASKNPSPSGNTIYF	many	TRBV19	TRBJ1-3
CSARAGGANNEQFF	-	TRBV20-1	TRBJ2-1
CAIRTMNTEAFF	-	TRBV2	TRBJ1-1
CASRPDSYEQYF	few	TRBV2	TRBJ2-7
CATSDWYDEQFF	few	TRBV24-1	TRBJ2-1
CASSLESHRTGRTFF	many	TRBV7-9	TRBJ1-1
CASSPMIYEQYF	-	TRBV7-2	TRBJ2-7
CATSKGGPYQETQYF	few	TRBV24-1	TRBJ2-5
CASRELAGAGNEQFF	-	TRBV2	TRBJ2-1
CASTKRPFEQPQHF	many	TRBV6-1	TRBJ1-5
CASSSRTGTGELFF	many	TRBV19	TRBJ2-2
CATSGRQGTVTDTQYF	-	TRBV15	TRBJ2-3
CASSLSGGGAYNEQFF	-	TRBV11-2	TRBJ2-1
CASSSQSVYSQETQYF	many	TRBV6-1	TRBJ2-5
CASSGDSHGYTF	-	TRBV2	TRBJ1-2
CSARARQGVLPLHF	many	TRBV20-1	TRBJ1-6
CSTRGGLETQYF	many	TRBV20-1	TRBJ2-5
CSARGGKNEQFF	-	TRBV20-1	TRBJ2-1
CASRGDRGRNQPQHF	-	TRBV2	TRBJ1-5
CASSLDLREQYF	many	TRBV5-1	TRBJ2-7
CASSEFERGYTF	-	TRBV25-1	TRBJ1-2
CASSPSVEQYF	-	TRBV7-9	TRBJ2-7
CASSEGDAGFEFF	-	TRBV25-1	TRBJ2-1
CASMSSYNSPLHF	-	TRBV6-1	TRBJ1-6
CASSQRGTSGGTDTQYF	-	TRBV7-9	TRBJ2-3
CASRTQMSSYNSPLHF	many	TRBV6-1	TRBJ1-6
CASSTGTIYGYTF	many	TRBV12-3/TRBV12-4	TRBJ1-2
CASSPSRDAYNEQFF	-	TRBV11-1	TRBJ2-1
CSVVRTEAFF	-	TRBV29-1	TRBJ1-1
CASSVSAAETQYF	-	TRBV2	TRBJ2-5
CASSWTHEQYF	many	TRBV11-3	TRBJ2-7
CASEQGAATNEKLFF	-	TRBV19	TRBJ1-4
CASIPSTGITGELFF	-	TRBV2	TRBJ2-2
CASSLNREGNIQYF	-	TRBV18	TRBJ2-4
CSARDPGRNTIYF	-	TRBV20-1	TRBJ1-3
CAISGPTGGETNYGYTF	-	TRBV11-2	TRBJ1-2
CSAEGTREGDTQYF	-	TRBV20-1	TRBJ2-3
CATSAGQVSEQYF	-	TRBV24-1	TRBJ2-7
CSGSQGSSSEQYF	once	TRBV20-1	TRBJ2-7
CATSGTGVGNTIYF	-	TRBV19	TRBJ1-3
CASSPRWGTYEQYF	-	TRBV7-9	TRBJ2-7
CASSLRMNTEAFF	many	TRBV7-3	TRBJ1-1
CASSPSGSPLHF	-	TRBV2	TRBJ1-6
CASSLGGKFYEQYF	-	TRBV5-1	TRBJ2-7
CSASTDRAYEQYF	once	TRBV20-1	TRBJ2-7
CASSFQGGTDTQYF	many	TRBV7-9	TRBJ2-3
CASSADRVGTEAFF	-	TRBV25-1	TRBJ1-1
CASSFKGGPGANVLTF	-	TRBV10-3	TRBJ2-6
CASSDQGRVFYGYTF	many	TRBV5-1	TRBJ1-2
CASSPGPSNTEAFF	-	TRBV7-2	TRBJ1-1
CASSLFGGRGNQPQHF	many	TRBV27	TRBJ1-5
CASSLYRGADNEQFF	once	TRBV7-8	TRBJ2-1
CASSYSLATRTDTQYF	many	TRBV6-2/TRBV6-3	TRBJ2-3
CSASPGPTNTGELFF	few	TRBV20-1	TRBJ2-2